This TCR beta chain is drawn from a study of blood T cell repertoires in COVID-19. About the study: Acute and convalescent COVID-19 specimens originated in the United States, Italy and Spain. From T cells, B-cell-depleted T cells, or PBMCs came the material, which was cDNA or gDNA.

The germline CDR1 and CDR2 sequences are MNHEY and SMNVEV (reference sequence). Deletions cut 5 bases from V and 0 bases from J, with 11 bases between. CDR3 size: 14 residues. How the authors handled the data: Estimated nucleated cell counts came from reference gene primer amplification. Only in-frame clones appear in the TCRdb table, and some are missing; sequencing was by immunoSEQ multiplex PCR. Clonal size and the V and J genes are those of that table, whereas D and trimming came from the DNA. The table has tens of thousands of clones, 90% seen once. Sequences were obtained from peripheral blood. The chain couples TRBV27 to TRBJ2-7; D is unclear. The receptor's source is a human donor in a cohort sampled during active COVID-19. In DNA form, the CDR3 reads TGTGCCAGCAGTCCGTATCCAGGCTCCTACGAGCAGTACTTC. Translating it yields CASSPYPGSYEQYF.